This T cell receptor beta chain was captured by sequencing in a study of T cell responses to AZD1222 COVID-19 vaccine. The wider study: Whether given at about 4 or about 12 weeks, second doses were pooled.

The assay was immunoSEQ multiplex PCR, and TCRdb's table has in-frame clones only and misses some. The profile shows 90,000 to 110,000 clones, more than 70% of them singletons. The CDR3 spans 13 residues. The germline CDR1 and CDR2 sequences are SGHNT and YYREEE (reference sequence). Deletions cut 1 base from V and 6 bases from J, with 8 bases between. The sequence was obtained from an adult in good health. The V gene is TRBV5-4, the J gene TRBJ2-1, with D possibly matching TRBD1 (5 bases). The source was peripheral blood, collected on day 0 of AZD1222 vaccination. The CDR3 spells CASSLWGRNEQFF. The CDR3 nucleotides read TGTGCCAGCAGCTTGTGGGGCCGCAATGAGCAGTTCTTC.